This is a list of T cell receptor beta chains from one sample in a study of CD8 T cells in ankylosing spondylitis. TCRdb passed the 5' RACE reads through MiXCR, listing each CDR3 protein once. The sample holds more than 150,000 distinct CDR3 sequences; 13% are singletons and the top ten take about 10%. The specimen sequenced was blood, either unsorted or a sorted T cell fraction (not recorded which). The receptors were gathered from a female donor with ankylosing spondylitis or in good health (not recorded which). Both conserved end residues are part of each CDR3. Fields, in order: V gene, D gene, J gene, CDR3 length, clone size, CDR3 protein, CDR3 DNA. D genes are given only for firm matches. Size is omitted from some rows. Given values are once, few, many or a class for expanded clones.

TRBV7-9	NA	TRBJ1-2	17	NA	CASSSTESPAFNYGYTF	TGTGCCAGCAGCTCGACAGAATCCCCGGCCTTTAACTATGGCTACACCTTC
TRBV6-5	TRBD2	TRBJ2-3	16	NA	CASSYSGGRGTDTQYF	TGTGCCAGCAGTTACTCCGGCGGGAGGGGGACAGATACGCAGTATTTT
TRBV7-8	TRBD2	TRBJ2-7	18	few	CASSLAAIAGGSSYEQYF	TGTGCCAGCAGCTTGGCAGCTATAGCGGGAGGGAGCTCCTACGAGCAGTACTTC
TRBV5-6	NA	TRBJ1-2	15	many	CASSLAGGTNYGYTF	TGTGCCAGCAGCTTGGCGGGGGGGACTAACTATGGCTACACCTTC
TRBV27	TRBD1	TRBJ2-5	13	few	CASMAAGGETQYF	TGTGCCAGCATGGCGGCAGGGGGAGAGACCCAGTACTTC
TRBV12-3/TRBV12-4	NA	TRBJ2-7	15	NA	CASSPIVDTLYEQYF	TGTGCCAGCAGCCCAATCGTGGACACTCTCTACGAGCAGTACTTC
TRBV19	NA	TRBJ1-1	14	NA	CASRTATWNTEAFF	TGTGCCAGTCGGACAGCGACCTGGAACACTGAAGCTTTCTTT
TRBV6-5	NA	TRBJ1-4	14	NA	CASSFRQDNEKLFF	TGTGCCAGCAGTTTTCGTCAGGATAACGAAAAACTGTTTTTT
TRBV12-3/TRBV12-4	TRBD1	TRBJ1-5	15	many	CASSFEQGANQPQHF	TGTGCCAGCAGTTTTGAGCAGGGGGCAAATCAGCCCCAGCATTTT
TRBV15	TRBD1	TRBJ1-1	14	many	CATSGRQGNTEAFF	TGTGCCACCAGCGGAAGACAGGGGAACACTGAAGCTTTCTTT
TRBV13	TRBD1	TRBJ2-1	14	NA	CASSFGQGRDEQFF	TGTGCCAGCAGCTTTGGACAGGGGAGAGATGAGCAGTTCTTC
TRBV5-1	TRBD1	TRBJ1-3	15	many	CASSDGQGPGNTIYF	TGCGCCAGCAGCGACGGACAGGGGCCTGGAAACACCATATATTTT
TRBV20-1	NA	TRBJ2-7	14	few	CSASSGTVTYEQYF	TGCAGTGCTAGCTCCGGGACGGTAACCTACGAGCAGTACTTC
TRBV7-2	NA	TRBJ1-6	15	NA	CASSLFGTGNSPLHF	TGTGCCAGCAGCTTGTTCGGGACGGGGAATTCACCCCTCCACTTT
TRBV10-3	NA	TRBJ2-3	16	many	CAISDKFRDRADTQYF	TGTGCCATCAGCGATAAGTTCAGGGACCGGGCAGATACGCAGTATTTT
TRBV20-1	TRBD1	TRBJ1-2	14	many	CSARDVGTGSGYTF	TGCAGTGCTAGAGACGTTGGGACAGGGTCTGGCTACACCTTC
TRBV2	NA	TRBJ1-1	13	many	CATTQGLNTEAFF	TGTGCCACCACACAGGGTTTGAACACTGAAGCTTTCTTT
TRBV4-1	NA	TRBJ1-1	15	many	CASSQATQGVTEAFF	TGCGCCAGCAGCCAAGCAACCCAGGGTGTTACTGAAGCTTTCTTT